Shown below are 9 T cell receptor beta chains from a single sample sequenced in a study of T cell responses to AZD1222 COVID-19 vaccine. Assay used: immunoSEQ multiplex PCR; TCRdb lists only in-frame clones, some missing. The sample contains more than 95,000 clones, about four fifths of which appear only once. The source material was peripheral blood, sampled on day 0 of AZD1222 vaccination. The receptor set was obtained from an adult in good health.

In the case of this clone: One end of the junction fails to match germline, which may point to a read error. The chain links TRBV19 to TRBJ1-2, with D uncertain. CDR3 length: 13 residues. Per the germline V gene, CDR1 is LNHDA and CDR2 is SQIVND (reference sequence). This chain's CDR3 is CTSSSSPNYGYTF. The DNA of the CDR3 is TGTACCAGTAGTTCGTCACCAAACTATGGCTACACCTTC.

The J gene is TRBJ1-2, the V gene TRBV19, with D hard to call. V lost 7 bases and J 2 bases, leaving 17 bases between the germline ends. The CDR3 extends over 15 amino acids. Germline CDR1 LNHDA, CDR2 SQIVND (reference sequence). CDR3 sequence (DNA): TGTGCCAGTACGACCCTGAGGCGGCAAAACTATGGCTACACCTTC. This gives the protein CASTTLRRQNYGYTF.

The sample holds a few counts of this clone. The rearrangement uses TRBV2 and TRBJ1-5; D gene ambiguous. Germline CDR1 and CDR2: SNHLY and FYNNEI. The CDR3 has 12 residues. Trimming left V 9 bases short and J 6 bases short, with 12 bases between. CDR3 residues: CARGVDGQPQHF. Here the CDR3 DNA reads TGTGCCAGAGGAGTTGATGGTCAGCCCCAGCATTTT.

The chain is built from TRBV19 and TRBJ1-3, with D tentatively TRBD1 (5 bases). The germline V gene encodes CDR1 LNHDA and CDR2 SQIVND (reference sequence). V lost 7 bases and J 0 bases, leaving 10 bases between the germline ends. The CDR3 has 14 amino acids. The CDR3 spells CASKGLPSGNTIYF. The CDR3 DNA reads TGTGCCAGTAAGGGGCTTCCCTCTGGAAACACCATATATTTT.

This clone was detected a few times. This chain joins TRBV19 and TRBJ2-3; D is ambiguous. CDR1 is LNHDA, CDR2 SQIVND, per germline (reference sequence). V lost 0 bases, J lost 4 bases, and 11 bases lay in between. The CDR3 is 15 residues long. The CDR3 DNA is TGTGCCAGTAGTATAGACGAAGTAAACTCAGATACGCAGTATTTT. Translation gives CASSIDEVNSDTQYF.

In its sample, this clone was seen once. This chain joins TRBV6-2 or TRBV6-3 and TRBJ1-1; 11 bases are a match to TRBD1. CDR1 is MNHEY and CDR2 is SVGEGT in the germline V gene. The CDR3 totals 13 residues. The V segment lost 5 bases and the J segment 7 bases; nucleotides outside the gene matches: 3. The CDR3 loop is CASSRTGGGEAFF. The CDR3 DNA sequence: TGTGCCAGCAGTCGGACAGGGGGCGGTGAAGCTTTCTTT.

A remark on this clone: Other nucleotide sequences from this sample produce the same CDR3. The V gene is TRBV7-9, the J gene TRBJ1-5, with D possibly matching TRBD1 (5 bases). The V end lost 1 base, the J end lost 7 bases, and 11 bases lay between the germline ends. CDR3 length equals 14 residues. From germline, CDR1 is SEHNR and CDR2 FQNEAQ (reference sequence). CDR3 region: CASSLGGVGQPQHF. The CDR3 coding sequence is TGTGCCAGCAGCTTAGGAGGGGTTGGCCAGCCCCAGCATTTT. Based on the CDR3 plus reference TRBV7-9 and TRBJ1-5, the full variable domain is DTGVSQNPRHKITKRGQNVTFRCDPISEHNRLYWYRQTLGQGPEFLTYFQNEAQLEKSRLLSDRFSAERPKGSFSTLEIQRTEQGDSAMYLCASSLGGVGQPQHFGDGTRLSIL.

The chain employs TRBV2 and TRBJ1-2; D uncertain. With 2 bases removed from V and 4 bases from J, the gap between germline ends came to 8 bases. The V gene's germline CDR1 is SNHLY and CDR2 FYNNEI. CDR3 length equals 13 residues. Here the CDR3 DNA reads TGTGCCAGCAGTGAAATGTTAAGCTATGGCTACACCTTC. Translation gives CASSEMLSYGYTF. The entire variable domain, with the rest obtained from reference TRBV2 and TRBJ1-2, is as follows: EPEVTQTPSHQVTQMGQEVILRCVPISNHLYFYWYRQILGQKVEFLVSFYNNEISEKSEIFDDQFSVERPDGSNFTLKIRSTKLEDSAMYFCASSEMLSYGYTFGSGTRLTVV.

The chain joins TRBV5-1 to TRBJ1-4; D not certain. Germline V gene sequence: CDR1 SGHRS, CDR2 YFSETQ. V gave up 1 base and J gave up 0 bases, with 7 bases separating them. The CDR3 has 15 amino acids. CDR3 region: CASSLLWATNEKLFF. CDR3 bases: TGCGCCAGCAGCTTGTTGTGGGCAACTAATGAAAAACTGTTTTTT.